The rows below give T cell receptor beta chains drawn from one sample of a study of cytomegalovirus exposure and HLA in healthy donors. The method was immunoSEQ multiplex PCR; TCRdb's version includes in-frame clones alone and lacks a portion of them. This sample has approximately 220,000 clones, with about 74% found just once. The material sequenced was PBMCs. All receptors come from a woman aged 30 to 39 in good health and CMV-seronegative. The CDR3 runs from the conserved cysteine through the conserved F or W. The order of the fields is J gene, D gene, clone size, V gene, CDR3 DNA, CDR3 protein. D genes are given only for firm matches. Where a row states a size, it is once, few, many or the class of an expanded clone; other rows omit it.

J gene: TRBJ1-5; D gene: NA; clone size: NA; V gene: TRBV5-1; CDR3 DNA: TGCGCCAGCAGCTTGGAGGGGCGCCAGCCCCAGCATTTT; CDR3 protein: CASSLEGRQPQHF
J gene: TRBJ2-2; D gene: NA; clone size: NA; V gene: TRBV7-2; CDR3 DNA: TGTGCCAGCAGCTTAGGAGGACTGAACACCGGGGAGCTGTTTTTT; CDR3 protein: CASSLGGLNTGELFF
J gene: TRBJ1-1; D gene: NA; clone size: NA; V gene: TRBV5-1; CDR3 DNA: TGCGCCAGCAGCATGACACTGGGAGGCACTGAAGCTTTCTTT; CDR3 protein: CASSMTLGGTEAFF
J gene: TRBJ2-7; D gene: TRBD2; clone size: NA; V gene: TRBV2; CDR3 DNA: TGTGCCAGCTCGGGACTAGCGGGAGTATACGAGCAGTACTTC; CDR3 protein: CASSGLAGVYEQYF
J gene: TRBJ1-2; D gene: TRBD1; clone size: NA; V gene: TRBV9; CDR3 DNA: TGTGCCAGCAGCGTAGGAACAGGGGTAATTGACGGCTACACCTTC; CDR3 protein: CASSVGTGVIDGYTF
J gene: TRBJ1-6; D gene: TRBD1; clone size: NA; V gene: TRBV30; CDR3 DNA: TGTGCCTGGAGTGTGGGACAGGTGATTTATTCACCCCTCCACTTT; CDR3 protein: CAWSVGQVIYSPLHF
J gene: TRBJ1-4; D gene: TRBD1; clone size: NA; V gene: TRBV6-1; CDR3 DNA: TGTGCCAGCAGTAGACAGGGGTCTAATGAAAAACTGTTTTTT; CDR3 protein: CASSRQGSNEKLFF
J gene: TRBJ2-5; D gene: TRBD1; clone size: NA; V gene: TRBV6-1; CDR3 DNA: TGTGCCAGCAGTGTAACCGGGACAGGGGACAGCGTAAGGGGGACCCAGTACTTC; CDR3 protein: CASSVTGTGDSVRGTQYF
J gene: TRBJ2-6; D gene: NA; clone size: few; V gene: TRBV29-1; CDR3 DNA: TGCAGCGCCGTAGGGGGCTCTGGGGCCAACGTCCTGACTTTC; CDR3 protein: CSAVGGSGANVLTF
J gene: TRBJ2-7; D gene: NA; clone size: few; V gene: TRBV6-1; CDR3 DNA: TGTGCCAGCAGTGACCGGGTCCCCCGCTACTACGAGCAGTACTTT; CDR3 protein: CASSDRVPRYYEQYF
J gene: TRBJ1-1; D gene: TRBD1; clone size: once; V gene: TRBV5-1; CDR3 DNA: TGCGCCAGCAGCTTGTTAGTGGGACAGGGGGCCCGGGATGCTTTCTTT; CDR3 protein: CASSLLVGQGARDAFF
J gene: TRBJ2-1; D gene: TRBD2; clone size: NA; V gene: TRBV19; CDR3 DNA: TGTGCCAGTAGTGTTGTAGCGGGGGATTACGATGAGCAGTTCTTC; CDR3 protein: CASSVVAGDYDEQFF
J gene: TRBJ2-5; D gene: NA; clone size: few; V gene: TRBV6-5; CDR3 DNA: TGTGCCAGCAGTGTGACTAATCAAGAGACCCAGTACTTC; CDR3 protein: CASSVTNQETQYF
J gene: TRBJ2-7; D gene: NA; clone size: NA; V gene: TRBV5-1; CDR3 DNA: TGCGCCAGCAGCTTGTGGGCAGGAGGGAGCTCCTACGAGCAGTACTTC; CDR3 protein: CASSLWAGGSSYEQYF
J gene: TRBJ1-5; D gene: NA; clone size: NA; V gene: TRBV19; CDR3 DNA: TGTGCCAGTAGTATTCGACAGGATCAGCCCCAGCATTTT; CDR3 protein: CASSIRQDQPQHF
J gene: TRBJ1-1; D gene: TRBD1; clone size: NA; V gene: TRBV6-6; CDR3 DNA: TGTGCCAGCAGCTATGGGACAGGGGAAGCTTTCTTT; CDR3 protein: CASSYGTGEAFF
J gene: TRBJ1-2; D gene: TRBD1; clone size: NA; V gene: TRBV4-2; CDR3 DNA: TGTGCCAGCAGCCAAGCGACAGGGGAGAGGAACTATGGCTACACCTTC; CDR3 protein: CASSQATGERNYGYTF
J gene: TRBJ1-1; D gene: NA; clone size: NA; V gene: TRBV6-4; CDR3 DNA: TGTGCCAGCAGACAGGGCCCTTCGTACACTGAAGCTTTCTTT; CDR3 protein: CASRQGPSYTEAFF
J gene: TRBJ1-6; D gene: TRBD1; clone size: few; V gene: TRBV6-5; CDR3 DNA: TGTGCCAGCAAACGACAGGGGGATTCACCCCTCCACTTT; CDR3 protein: CASKRQGDSPLHF
J gene: TRBJ1-2; D gene: TRBD1; clone size: NA; V gene: TRBV9; CDR3 DNA: TGTGCCAGCAGCGTCCGGGACAGTGGCTATGGCTACACCTTC; CDR3 protein: CASSVRDSGYGYTF
J gene: TRBJ1-6; D gene: NA; clone size: NA; V gene: TRBV21-1; CDR3 DNA: TGTGCCAGCGCACGGGACAGGGTTAATTCACCCCTCCACTTT; CDR3 protein: CASARDRVNSPLHF
J gene: TRBJ2-1; D gene: TRBD2; clone size: NA; V gene: TRBV29-1; CDR3 DNA: TGCAGCGTTCGTGGCGGGAGGGCCTTCTACAATGAGCAGTTCTTC; CDR3 protein: CSVRGGRAFYNEQFF
J gene: TRBJ2-7; D gene: NA; clone size: NA; V gene: TRBV7-9; CDR3 DNA: TGTTCCAGCAGCCCTGCGGGACCCTACGAGCAGTACTTC; CDR3 protein: CSSSPAGPYEQYF
J gene: TRBJ2-2; D gene: TRBD2; clone size: NA; V gene: TRBV11-3; CDR3 DNA: TGTGCCAGCAGCTTAGAAATAGCGGGAGACGTTCCCGGGGAGCTGTTTTTT; CDR3 protein: CASSLEIAGDVPGELFF
J gene: TRBJ1-3; D gene: TRBD1; clone size: NA; V gene: TRBV7-6; CDR3 DNA: TGTGCCAGCAGCTTACTTAAAACCGGGACAGGCCTTGGAAACACCATATATTTT; CDR3 protein: CASSLLKTGTGLGNTIYF
J gene: TRBJ2-1; D gene: TRBD2; clone size: NA; V gene: TRBV2; CDR3 DNA: TGTGCCAGCAGTGTCTGGAGCGGGGGAGACAATGAGCAGTTCTTC; CDR3 protein: CASSVWSGGDNEQFF
J gene: TRBJ2-7; D gene: NA; clone size: NA; V gene: TRBV7-2; CDR3 DNA: TGTGCCAGCCAAGTGGCACAGCCGTCCTTCTACGAGCAGTACTTC; CDR3 protein: CASQVAQPSFYEQYF
J gene: TRBJ2-3; D gene: NA; clone size: few; V gene: TRBV28; CDR3 DNA: TGTGCCAGCGACGGCAGCGCCACTAGCACAGATACGCAGTATTTT; CDR3 protein: CASDGSATSTDTQYF
J gene: TRBJ1-5; D gene: NA; clone size: NA; V gene: TRBV7-8; CDR3 DNA: TGTGCCAGCAGCTTAGCAGGGAGCTATCAGCCCCAGCATTTT; CDR3 protein: CASSLAGSYQPQHF
J gene: TRBJ2-7; D gene: TRBD2; clone size: NA; V gene: TRBV11-2; CDR3 DNA: TGTGCCAGCACCCCACAAGCGGGAGGGCCCTACGAGCAGTACTTC; CDR3 protein: CASTPQAGGPYEQYF
J gene: TRBJ1-3; D gene: TRBD1; clone size: NA; V gene: TRBV6-4; CDR3 DNA: TGTGCCAGCCCAGGGGGGGGAAACACCATATATTTT; CDR3 protein: CASPGGGNTIYF
J gene: TRBJ2-3; D gene: NA; clone size: NA; V gene: TRBV23-1; CDR3 DNA: TGCGCCAGCAGTCAAAGGCTAACTAAGCAGTATTTT; CDR3 protein: CASSQRLTKQYF
J gene: TRBJ1-2; D gene: NA; clone size: NA; V gene: TRBV5-5; CDR3 DNA: TGTGCCAGCAGGAACATGGAGAACTCCTTGGCCTACACCTTC; CDR3 protein: CASRNMENSLAYTF
J gene: TRBJ1-2; D gene: TRBD1; clone size: few; V gene: TRBV6-5; CDR3 DNA: TGTGCCAGCAGGCCGGGACAGGAGATCTATGGCTACACCTTC; CDR3 protein: CASRPGQEIYGYTF
J gene: TRBJ2-2; D gene: TRBD2; clone size: NA; V gene: TRBV2; CDR3 DNA: TGTGCCAATGCGGGGGGGCTAGGAACCGGGGAGCTGTTTTTT; CDR3 protein: CANAGGLGTGELFF
J gene: TRBJ2-7; D gene: NA; clone size: NA; V gene: TRBV6-5; CDR3 DNA: TGTGCCAGCAGTTATAGCGATTCCTACGAGCAGTACTTC; CDR3 protein: CASSYSDSYEQYF
J gene: TRBJ1-2; D gene: TRBD1; clone size: few; V gene: TRBV9; CDR3 DNA: TGTGCCAGCAGCGCCCGACAGGGGAGTAGCTATGGCTACACCTTC; CDR3 protein: CASSARQGSSYGYTF
J gene: TRBJ1-6; D gene: TRBD1; clone size: NA; V gene: TRBV7-9; CDR3 DNA: TGTTCCAGCAGCCCCGCCAAGGGACAGGGGGCTTTCTCACCCCTCCACTTT; CDR3 protein: CSSSPAKGQGAFSPLHF
J gene: TRBJ1-4; D gene: TRBD1; clone size: NA; V gene: TRBV5-4; CDR3 DNA: TGTGCCAGCAGCTTGGGGGGACAGTCAACTAATGAAAAACTGTTTTTT; CDR3 protein: CASSLGGQSTNEKLFF
J gene: TRBJ2-2; D gene: NA; clone size: NA; V gene: TRBV7-3; CDR3 DNA: TGTGCCAGCAGCCCGGACATGTCCGGGGAGCTGTTTTTT; CDR3 protein: CASSPDMSGELFF
J gene: TRBJ2-2; D gene: NA; clone size: NA; V gene: TRBV5-4; CDR3 DNA: TGTGCCAGCAGCTTCGTCCAGGGGGGCCTGAACACCGGGGAGCTGTTTTTT; CDR3 protein: CASSFVQGGLNTGELFF
J gene: TRBJ1-6; D gene: TRBD1; clone size: NA; V gene: TRBV5-8; CDR3 DNA: TGTGCCAGCAGCTACCCGACAGGGGGCGTCAATTCACCCCTCCACTTT; CDR3 protein: CASSYPTGGVNSPLHF
J gene: TRBJ1-1; D gene: NA; clone size: NA; V gene: TRBV30; CDR3 DNA: TGTGCCTGGAGTGTCGGGGGAACGAACACTGAAGCTTTCTTT; CDR3 protein: CAWSVGGTNTEAFF
J gene: TRBJ1-3; D gene: NA; clone size: NA; V gene: TRBV7-9; CDR3 DNA: TGTGCCAGCAGCCCCACGGGGGGCGCTGGAAACACCATATATTTT; CDR3 protein: CASSPTGGAGNTIYF
J gene: TRBJ2-2; D gene: TRBD1; clone size: NA; V gene: TRBV7-9; CDR3 DNA: TGTGCCAGCAGCGACAGGGCGAACACCGGGGAGCTGTTTTTT; CDR3 protein: CASSDRANTGELFF
J gene: TRBJ1-5; D gene: TRBD1; clone size: few; V gene: TRBV5-1; CDR3 DNA: TGCGCCAGCAGCCGCGGGACAGATAGCAATCAGCCCCAGCATTTT; CDR3 protein: CASSRGTDSNQPQHF
J gene: TRBJ1-2; D gene: NA; clone size: NA; V gene: TRBV28; CDR3 DNA: TGTGCCAGCAGTACCCTTCGACAGTCTATGGGCTACACCTTC; CDR3 protein: CASSTLRQSMGYTF
J gene: TRBJ2-5; D gene: TRBD2; clone size: few; V gene: TRBV12-5; CDR3 DNA: TGTGCTAGTGGCCCGCGGGAGAGGTATGGAGAGACCCAGTACTTC; CDR3 protein: CASGPRERYGETQYF
J gene: TRBJ1-2; D gene: NA; clone size: NA; V gene: TRBV19; CDR3 DNA: TGTGCCAGTAGTATGCGCAGGGTGAACTATGGCTACACCTTC; CDR3 protein: CASSMRRVNYGYTF
J gene: TRBJ1-3; D gene: NA; clone size: NA; V gene: TRBV15; CDR3 DNA: TGTGCCACAGCTAAATCAGGGGTTTTTGCTGGAAACACCATATATTTT; CDR3 protein: CATAKSGVFAGNTIYF
J gene: TRBJ2-3; D gene: TRBD2; clone size: NA; V gene: TRBV7-9; CDR3 DNA: TGTGCCAGCAGCCTGACGGGGGGTTCGGATACGCAGTATTTT; CDR3 protein: CASSLTGGSDTQYF
J gene: TRBJ2-3; D gene: TRBD2; clone size: NA; V gene: TRBV11-3; CDR3 DNA: TGTGCCAGCAGCTCCGGGACTAGCGGGAATACAGATACGCAGTATTTT; CDR3 protein: CASSSGTSGNTDTQYF
J gene: TRBJ1-5; D gene: NA; clone size: few; V gene: TRBV7-6; CDR3 DNA: TGTGCCAGCAGCTTACCTTGGGGGGTCCAGCATTTT; CDR3 protein: CASSLPWGVQHF
J gene: TRBJ2-7; D gene: TRBD2; clone size: NA; V gene: TRBV5-1; CDR3 DNA: TGCGCCAGCAGCTTCGGGACTAGCGGGAGAAACGAGCAGTACTTC; CDR3 protein: CASSFGTSGRNEQYF
J gene: TRBJ2-1; D gene: TRBD1; clone size: few; V gene: TRBV14; CDR3 DNA: TGTGCCAGCAGCCGGTCGGACAGGGTGGGGAATGAGCAGTTCTTC; CDR3 protein: CASSRSDRVGNEQFF
J gene: TRBJ2-4; D gene: NA; clone size: few; V gene: TRBV6-1; CDR3 DNA: TGTGCCAGCAGTGAAGCGACTCCGGGACAAGCCAAAAACATTCAGTACTTC; CDR3 protein: CASSEATPGQAKNIQYF
J gene: TRBJ1-1; D gene: NA; clone size: NA; V gene: TRBV2; CDR3 DNA: TGTGCCAGCAAGAGGGCCGGGACACCAAACACTGAAGCTTTCTTT; CDR3 protein: CASKRAGTPNTEAFF
J gene: TRBJ2-7; D gene: TRBD2; clone size: few; V gene: TRBV5-5; CDR3 DNA: TGTGCCAGCAGACCGAGCGGGGGGACCTCCTACGAGCAGTACTTC; CDR3 protein: CASRPSGGTSYEQYF
J gene: TRBJ2-5; D gene: TRBD2; clone size: NA; V gene: TRBV5-1; CDR3 DNA: TGCGCCAGCAGCTCCCCCGGGACTAGGGCCCAAGAGACCCAGTACTTC; CDR3 protein: CASSSPGTRAQETQYF